The rows below give T cell receptor beta chains drawn from one sample of a study of blood T cell repertoires in COVID-19. Assay used: immunoSEQ multiplex PCR; TCRdb lists only in-frame clones, some missing. Among under 250,000 clones listed, around 88% were seen once. The specimen was peripheral blood. Source of these receptors: a middle-aged man with active or convalescent COVID-19. CDR3s include the opening cysteine and the closing phenylalanine or tryptophan. Fields, in order: J gene, V gene, CDR3 protein.

J: TRBJ2-5; V: TRBV3-1/TRBV3-2; CDR3: CASSQALAGGLDQETQYF
J: TRBJ1-2; V: TRBV6-5; CDR3: CASREGQVGYTF
J: TRBJ1-2; V: TRBV6-6; CDR3: CASSGRQGGGYTF
J: TRBJ1-2; V: TRBV7-2; CDR3: CASSLQGTYGYTF
J: TRBJ2-3; V: TRBV6-1; CDR3: CASSALRSGSTDTQYF
J: TRBJ1-4; V: TRBV15; CDR3: CATSSPGLRNEKLFF
J: TRBJ2-7; V: TRBV5-1; CDR3: CASSPELETYEQYF
J: TRBJ1-3; V: TRBV6-5; CDR3: CASSYPQGRLYF
J: TRBJ1-6; V: TRBV11-2; CDR3: CASSREYNSPLHF
J: TRBJ1-1; V: TRBV27; CDR3: CASSRGTVMNTEAFF
J: TRBJ1-2; V: TRBV11-2; CDR3: CASSLQGIGGYTF
J: TRBJ1-4; V: TRBV12-3/TRBV12-4; CDR3: CASSWRGREKLFF
J: TRBJ1-4; V: TRBV24-1; CDR3: CATSDPGQGNEKLFF
J: TRBJ1-2; V: TRBV6-5; CDR3: CASSPTVSGQLGYTF
J: TRBJ1-5; V: TRBV9; CDR3: CASSVGAGASNQPQHF
J: TRBJ2-7; V: TRBV10-1; CDR3: CASSELSRGYEQYF
J: TRBJ1-5; V: TRBV10-3; CDR3: CAISGDRANQPQHF
J: TRBJ2-7; V: TRBV6-5; CDR3: CASSYAGQAYEQYF
J: TRBJ2-5; V: TRBV27; CDR3: CASSSPHRGQETQYF
J: TRBJ1-2; V: TRBV3-1/TRBV3-2; CDR3: CASSHIATAGYTF
J: TRBJ1-2; V: TRBV12-3/TRBV12-4; CDR3: CASSLDRMYGYTF
J: TRBJ1-4; V: TRBV18; CDR3: CASSPPRGFIGEKLFF
J: TRBJ2-5; V: TRBV6-5; CDR3: CASSLTSGKETQYF
J: TRBJ1-5; V: TRBV18; CDR3: CASSPDRAGQPQHF
J: TRBJ2-6; V: TRBV12-5; CDR3: CASGTVRSISDGANVLTF
J: TRBJ1-1; V: TRBV7-8; CDR3: CASSADQGYEAFF
J: TRBJ1-6; V: TRBV30; CDR3: CAWSVGGDSPLHF
J: TRBJ1-2; V: TRBV20-1; CDR3: CSAHQGAQHTF
J: TRBJ1-2; V: TRBV29-1; CDR3: CSVLVGQGWGYTF
J: TRBJ2-3; V: TRBV6-5; CDR3: CASSSSGRGTDTQYF
J: TRBJ2-3; V: TRBV21-1; CDR3: CASSKASTSGCSTDTQYF
J: TRBJ2-3; V: TRBV5-6; CDR3: CASRGTSGTTDTQYF
J: TRBJ1-4; V: TRBV18; CDR3: CASSPFGETEEKLFF
J: TRBJ2-1; V: TRBV19; CDR3: CASRPIIQGEQFF
J: TRBJ1-2; V: TRBV30; CDR3: CAGDRTGKTYGYTF
J: TRBJ1-3; V: TRBV9; CDR3: CASSVDSWTGRNTIYF
J: TRBJ1-1; V: TRBV10-3; CDR3: CAISVRQNTEAFF
J: TRBJ2-1; V: TRBV7-9; CDR3: CASSVLAGVYNEQFF
J: TRBJ2-3; V: TRBV14; CDR3: CASSQEFQWLTDTQYF
J: TRBJ1-2; V: TRBV5-1; CDR3: CASSFGDSYGYTF
J: TRBJ1-5; V: TRBV18; CDR3: CASSPGQVGQPQHF
J: TRBJ1-2; V: TRBV18; CDR3: CASSPSPGVYGYTF
J: TRBJ1-2; V: TRBV2; CDR3: CASRGTGNYGYTF
J: TRBJ1-2; V: TRBV19; CDR3: CASRMGDGDRTNYGYTF
J: TRBJ1-3; V: TRBV11-2; CDR3: CASSGVGHSGNTIYF
J: TRBJ1-1; V: TRBV28; CDR3: CASSSHGSLNTEAFF
J: TRBJ1-4; V: TRBV3-1/TRBV3-2; CDR3: CASSRARSNEKLFF
J: TRBJ2-7; V: TRBV19; CDR3: CASSAAGQGDSYEQYF
J: TRBJ1-4; V: TRBV18; CDR3: CASSPPNRERNEKLFF
J: TRBJ2-1; V: TRBV5-1; CDR3: CASSFRTSGYNEQFF
J: TRBJ2-7; V: TRBV3-1/TRBV3-2; CDR3: CASSLWTSGPSYEQYF
J: TRBJ2-7; V: TRBV5-1; CDR3: CASSLLQGRSYEQYF
J: TRBJ2-3; V: TRBV12-3/TRBV12-4; CDR3: CASSPTGTDTQYF
J: TRBJ1-2; V: TRBV30; CDR3: CAWGGQYYGYTF
J: TRBJ2-5; V: TRBV11-2; CDR3: CASSMDSGPQETQYF